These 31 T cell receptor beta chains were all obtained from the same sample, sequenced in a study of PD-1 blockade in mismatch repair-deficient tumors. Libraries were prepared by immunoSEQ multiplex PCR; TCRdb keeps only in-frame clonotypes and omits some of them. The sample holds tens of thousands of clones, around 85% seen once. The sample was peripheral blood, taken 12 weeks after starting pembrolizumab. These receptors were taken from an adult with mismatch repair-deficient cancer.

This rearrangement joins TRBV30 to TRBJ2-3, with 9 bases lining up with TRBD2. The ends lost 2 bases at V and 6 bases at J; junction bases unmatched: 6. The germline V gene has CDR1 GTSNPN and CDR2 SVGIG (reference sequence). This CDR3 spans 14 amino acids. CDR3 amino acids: CAWSISGRLDTQYF. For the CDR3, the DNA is TGTGCCTGGAGTATAAGCGGGAGGCTGGATACGCAGTATTTT.

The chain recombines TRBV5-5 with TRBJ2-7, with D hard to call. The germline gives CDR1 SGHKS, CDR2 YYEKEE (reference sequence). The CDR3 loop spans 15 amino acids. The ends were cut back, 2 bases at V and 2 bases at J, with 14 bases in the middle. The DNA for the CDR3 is TGTGCCAGCAGCTTTGACCCGGCCCTCGCCTACGAGCAGTACTTC. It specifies CASSFDPALAYEQYF.

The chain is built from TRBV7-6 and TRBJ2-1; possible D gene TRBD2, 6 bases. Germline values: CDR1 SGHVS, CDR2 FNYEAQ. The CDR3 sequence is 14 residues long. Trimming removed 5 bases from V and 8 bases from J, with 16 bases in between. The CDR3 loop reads CASSDTTRGYEQFF. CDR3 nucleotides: TGTGCCAGCAGCGATACGACTAGAGGCTATGAGCAGTTCTTC. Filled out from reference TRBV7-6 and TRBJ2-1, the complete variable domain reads GAGVSQSPRYKVTKRGQDVALRCDPISGHVSLYWYRQALGQGPEFLTYFNYEAQQDKSGLPNDRFSAERPEGSISTLTIQRTEQRDSAMYRCASSDTTRGYEQFFGPGTRLTVL.

The CDR3 coding sequence is TGTGCCAGCAGTGAAAGTAAACCCTACGAGCAGTACTTC. It encodes CASSESKPYEQYF. The gene calls are TRBV6-1 and TRBJ2-7, with D unclear. This CDR3 has 13 residues. Germline V gene sequence: CDR1 MNHNS, CDR2 SASEGT. V dropped 2 bases and J dropped 2 bases, with 7 bases sitting between them.

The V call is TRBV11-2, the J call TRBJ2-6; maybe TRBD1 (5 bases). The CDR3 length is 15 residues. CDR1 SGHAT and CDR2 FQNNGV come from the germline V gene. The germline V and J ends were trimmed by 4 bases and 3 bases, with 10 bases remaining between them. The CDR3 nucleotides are TGTGCCAGCAGCTCAGGGCTTGGTGGGGCCAACGTCCTGACTTTC. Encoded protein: CASSSGLGGANVLTF.

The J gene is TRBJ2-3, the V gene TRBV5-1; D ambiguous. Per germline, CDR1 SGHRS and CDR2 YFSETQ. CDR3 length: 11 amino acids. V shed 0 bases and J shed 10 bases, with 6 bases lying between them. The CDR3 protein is CASSLGASQYF. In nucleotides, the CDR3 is TGCGCCAGCAGCTTGGGGGCATCGCAGTATTTT.

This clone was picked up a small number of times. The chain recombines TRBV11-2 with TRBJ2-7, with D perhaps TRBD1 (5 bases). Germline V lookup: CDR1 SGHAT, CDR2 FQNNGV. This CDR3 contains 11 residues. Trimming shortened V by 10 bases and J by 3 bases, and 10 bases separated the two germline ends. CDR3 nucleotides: TGTGCCACCCGGACACACTACGAGCAGTACTTC. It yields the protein CATRTHYEQYF.

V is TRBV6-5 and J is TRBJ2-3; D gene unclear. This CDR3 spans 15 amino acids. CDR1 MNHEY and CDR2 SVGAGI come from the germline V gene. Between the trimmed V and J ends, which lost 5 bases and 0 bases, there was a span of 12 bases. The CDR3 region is CASSALSLSTDTQYF. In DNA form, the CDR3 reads TGTGCCAGCAGTGCCCTCTCCCTTAGCACAGATACGCAGTATTTT.

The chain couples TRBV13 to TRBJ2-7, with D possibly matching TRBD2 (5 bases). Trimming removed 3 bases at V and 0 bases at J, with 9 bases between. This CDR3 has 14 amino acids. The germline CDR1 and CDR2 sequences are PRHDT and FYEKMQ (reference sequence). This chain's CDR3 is CASSLSGTSYEQYF. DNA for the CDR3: TGTGCCAGCAGCTTGAGCGGTACCTCCTACGAGCAGTACTTC.

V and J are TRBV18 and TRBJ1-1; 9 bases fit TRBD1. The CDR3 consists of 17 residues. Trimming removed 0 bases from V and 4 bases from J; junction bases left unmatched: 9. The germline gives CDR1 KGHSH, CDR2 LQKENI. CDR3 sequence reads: CASSPPGQGYRSTEAFF. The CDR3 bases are TGTGCCAGCTCACCACCGGGACAGGGCTATCGTTCCACTGAAGCTTTCTTT.

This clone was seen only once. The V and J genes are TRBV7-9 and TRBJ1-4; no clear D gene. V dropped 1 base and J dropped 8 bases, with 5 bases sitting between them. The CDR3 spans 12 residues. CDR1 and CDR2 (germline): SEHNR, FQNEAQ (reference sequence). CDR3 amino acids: CASSLGPEKLFF. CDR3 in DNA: TGTGCCAGCAGCTTAGGTCCGGAAAAACTGTTTTTT.

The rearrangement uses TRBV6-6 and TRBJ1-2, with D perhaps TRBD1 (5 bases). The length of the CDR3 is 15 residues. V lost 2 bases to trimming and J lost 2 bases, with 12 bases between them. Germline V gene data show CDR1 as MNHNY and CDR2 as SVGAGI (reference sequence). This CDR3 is CASSYATDINYGYTF. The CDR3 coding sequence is TGTGCCAGCAGTTACGCGACAGATATAAACTATGGCTACACCTTC.

CDR3 coding DNA: TGTGCCGCCCCATGGGGTGACCAGTACTTC. Translating gives CAAPWGDQYF. V and J are TRBV30 and TRBJ2-5, with D uncertain. This CDR3 region has 10 residues. Looked up from germline, CDR1 is GTSNPN and CDR2 is SVGIG (reference sequence). Trimming cost V 8 bases and J 10 bases, with 14 bases left between them.

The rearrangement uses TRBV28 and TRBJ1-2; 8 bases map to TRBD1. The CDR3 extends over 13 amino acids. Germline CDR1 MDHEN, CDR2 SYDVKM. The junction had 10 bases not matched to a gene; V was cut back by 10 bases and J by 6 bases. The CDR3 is CANRGFGLDGYTF. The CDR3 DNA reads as TGTGCCAACAGGGGGTTTGGCCTTGATGGCTACACCTTC.

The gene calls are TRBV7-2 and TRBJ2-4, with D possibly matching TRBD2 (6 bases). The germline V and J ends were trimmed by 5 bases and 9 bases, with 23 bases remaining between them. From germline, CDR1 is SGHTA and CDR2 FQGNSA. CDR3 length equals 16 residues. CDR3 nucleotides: TGTGCCAGCAGCGCCGCCCTTGCCCTTAGCGGTGGCATTCAGTACTTC. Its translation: CASSAALALSGGIQYF.

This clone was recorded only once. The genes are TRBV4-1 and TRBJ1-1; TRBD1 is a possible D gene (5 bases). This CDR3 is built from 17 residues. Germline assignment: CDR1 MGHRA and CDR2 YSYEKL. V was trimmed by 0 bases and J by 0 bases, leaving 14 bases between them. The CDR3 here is CASSQEGVGRVNTEAFF. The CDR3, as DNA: TGCGCCAGCAGCCAAGAGGGGGTCGGTAGGGTGAACACTGAAGCTTTCTTT.

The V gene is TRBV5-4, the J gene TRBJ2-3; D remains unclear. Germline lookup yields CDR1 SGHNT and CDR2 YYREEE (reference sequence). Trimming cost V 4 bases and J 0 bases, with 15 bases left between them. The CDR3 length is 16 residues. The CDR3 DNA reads TGTGCCAGCAGCCCTCCCGTGCGGTTAAGCACAGATACGCAGTATTTT. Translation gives CASSPPVRLSTDTQYF.

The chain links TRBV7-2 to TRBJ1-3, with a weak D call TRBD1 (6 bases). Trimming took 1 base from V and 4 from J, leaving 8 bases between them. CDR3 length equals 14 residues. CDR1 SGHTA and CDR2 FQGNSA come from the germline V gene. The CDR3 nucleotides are TGTGCCAGCAGCTTAGGAAGGGGGGGAAACACCATATATTTT. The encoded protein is CASSLGRGGNTIYF.

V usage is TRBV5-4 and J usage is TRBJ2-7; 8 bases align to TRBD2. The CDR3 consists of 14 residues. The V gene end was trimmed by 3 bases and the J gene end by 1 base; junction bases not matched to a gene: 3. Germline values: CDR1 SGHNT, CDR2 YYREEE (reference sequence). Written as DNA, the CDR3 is TGTGCCAGCAGCTCCGGACTAGCATCCTACGAGCAGTACTTC. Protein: CASSSGLASYEQYF. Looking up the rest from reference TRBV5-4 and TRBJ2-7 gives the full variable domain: ETGVTQSPTHLIKTRGQQVTLRCSSQSGHNTVSWYQQALGQGPQFIFQYYREEENGRGNFPPRFSGLQFPNYSSELNVNALELDDSALYLCASSSGLASYEQYFGPGTRLTVT.

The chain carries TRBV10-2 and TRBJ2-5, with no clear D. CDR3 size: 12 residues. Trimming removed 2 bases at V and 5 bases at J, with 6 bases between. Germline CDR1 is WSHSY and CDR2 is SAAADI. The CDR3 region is CASSEVLETQYF. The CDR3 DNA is TGCGCCAGCAGTGAGGTACTGGAGACCCAGTACTTC.

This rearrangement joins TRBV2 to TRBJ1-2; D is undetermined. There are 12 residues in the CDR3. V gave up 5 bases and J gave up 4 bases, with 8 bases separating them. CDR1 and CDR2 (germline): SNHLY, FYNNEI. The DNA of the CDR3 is TGTGCCAGCAGTCCCGACTCCTATGGCTACACCTTC. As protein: CASSPDSYGYTF.

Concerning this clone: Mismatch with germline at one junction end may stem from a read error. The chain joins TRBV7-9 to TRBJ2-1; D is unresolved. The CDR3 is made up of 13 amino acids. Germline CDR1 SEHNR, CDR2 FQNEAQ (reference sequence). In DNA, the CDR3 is TGTGCCAGCAGCCCAAGTTCCTTCAATGAGCAGTTCTTC. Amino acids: CASSPSSFNEQFF. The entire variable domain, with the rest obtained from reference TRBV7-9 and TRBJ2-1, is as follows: DTGVSQNPRHKITKRGQNVTFRCDPISEHNRLYWYRQTLGQGPEFLTYFQNEAQLEKSRLLSDRFSAERPKGSFSTLEIQRTEQGDSAMYLCASSPSSFNEQFFGPGTRLTVL.

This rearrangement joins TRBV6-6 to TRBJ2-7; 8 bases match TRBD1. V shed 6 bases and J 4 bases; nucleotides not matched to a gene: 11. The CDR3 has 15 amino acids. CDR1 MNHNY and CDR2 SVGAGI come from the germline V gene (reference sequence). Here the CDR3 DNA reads TGTGCCAGCAGCCCTGTTGACAGGGGTGGATACGAGCAGTACTTC. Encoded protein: CASSPVDRGGYEQYF.

The CDR3 DNA is TGCGCCAGCAGCCGAACCGGACAGACGAGCAATCAGCCCCAGCATTTT. This encodes CASSRTGQTSNQPQHF. The chain uses TRBV4-1 and TRBJ1-5; tentative D call: TRBD1 (6 bases). The CDR3 covers 16 residues. Germline V lookup: CDR1 MGHRA, CDR2 YSYEKL. Trimming stripped 4 bases from V and 1 base from J, with 14 bases between.

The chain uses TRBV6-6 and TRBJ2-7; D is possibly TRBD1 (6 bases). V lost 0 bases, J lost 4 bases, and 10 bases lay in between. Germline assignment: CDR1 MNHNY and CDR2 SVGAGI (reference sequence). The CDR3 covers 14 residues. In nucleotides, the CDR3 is TGTGCCAGCAGTTACTCAGGGGACAAATACGAGCAGTACTTC. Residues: CASSYSGDKYEQYF.

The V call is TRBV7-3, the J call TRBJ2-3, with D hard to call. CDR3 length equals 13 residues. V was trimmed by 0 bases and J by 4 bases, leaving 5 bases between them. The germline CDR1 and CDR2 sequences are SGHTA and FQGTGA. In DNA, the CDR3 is TGTGCCAGCAGCTTAACGGGGTCAGATACGCAGTATTTT. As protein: CASSLTGSDTQYF.

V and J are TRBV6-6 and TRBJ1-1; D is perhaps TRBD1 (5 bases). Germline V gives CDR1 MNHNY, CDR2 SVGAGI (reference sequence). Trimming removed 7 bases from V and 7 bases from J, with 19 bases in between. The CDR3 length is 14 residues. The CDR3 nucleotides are TGTGCCAGCACCAGACAGCTGGCGCTGGATGAAGCTTTCTTT. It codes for CASTRQLALDEAFF.

The CDR3: CASSIGFGIGETQYF. Here the CDR3 DNA reads TGTGCCAGTAGTATAGGGTTCGGGATTGGGGAGACCCAGTACTTC. The genes are TRBV19 and TRBJ2-5; maybe TRBD2 (5 bases). Trimming stripped 1 base from V and 5 bases from J, with 14 bases between. The CDR3 loop spans 15 amino acids. The germline gives CDR1 LNHDA, CDR2 SQIVND (reference sequence).

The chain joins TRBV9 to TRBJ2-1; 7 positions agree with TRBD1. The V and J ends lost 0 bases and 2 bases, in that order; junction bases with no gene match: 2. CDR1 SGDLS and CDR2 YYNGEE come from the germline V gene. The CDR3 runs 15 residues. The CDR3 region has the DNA TGTGCCAGCAGCGTAGAACAGGGGCCCTACAATGAGCAGTTCTTC. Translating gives CASSVEQGPYNEQFF.

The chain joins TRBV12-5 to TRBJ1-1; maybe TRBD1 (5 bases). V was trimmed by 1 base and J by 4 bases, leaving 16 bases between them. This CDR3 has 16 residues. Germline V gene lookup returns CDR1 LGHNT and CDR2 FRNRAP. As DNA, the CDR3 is TGTGCTAGTGGTTTGGGGGGGGAATACATAGGCACTGAAGCTTTCTTT. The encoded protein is CASGLGGEYIGTEAFF.

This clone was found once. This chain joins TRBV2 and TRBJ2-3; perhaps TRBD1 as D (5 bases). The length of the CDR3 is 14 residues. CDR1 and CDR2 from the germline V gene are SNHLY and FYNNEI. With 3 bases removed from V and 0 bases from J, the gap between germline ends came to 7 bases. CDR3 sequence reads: CASSEGLSTDTQYF. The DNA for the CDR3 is TGTGCCAGCAGTGAGGGGCTCAGCACAGATACGCAGTATTTT.